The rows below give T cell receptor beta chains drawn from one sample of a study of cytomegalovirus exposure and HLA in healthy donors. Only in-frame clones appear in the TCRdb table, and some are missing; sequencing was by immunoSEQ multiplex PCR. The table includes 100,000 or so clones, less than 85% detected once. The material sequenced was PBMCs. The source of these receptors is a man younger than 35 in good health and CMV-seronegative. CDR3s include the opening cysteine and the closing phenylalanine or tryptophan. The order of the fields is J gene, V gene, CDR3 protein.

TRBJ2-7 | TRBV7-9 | CASSPGQGVYEQYF
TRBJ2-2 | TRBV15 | CATSGRKRPGELFF
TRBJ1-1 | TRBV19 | CASSIKGQGNTEAFF
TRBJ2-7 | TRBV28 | CASRDRTSGSYEQYF
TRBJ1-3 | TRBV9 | CASSVGRAAGNTIYF
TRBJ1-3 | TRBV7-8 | CASSFGTSGAGNTIYF
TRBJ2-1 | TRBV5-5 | CASSLESGPWNEQFF
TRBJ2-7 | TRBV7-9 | CASSLRRDSAGEQYF
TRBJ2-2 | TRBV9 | CASSVVGTSGSTGELFF
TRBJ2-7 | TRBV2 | CAIGGHEGGYEQYF
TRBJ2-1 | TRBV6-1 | CASSGQGHNEQFF
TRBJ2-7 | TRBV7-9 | CSSSLETYEQYF
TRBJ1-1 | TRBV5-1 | CASSPGGESAFF
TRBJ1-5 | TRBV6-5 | CASSRDRGQPQHF
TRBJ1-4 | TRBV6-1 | CASADNPTNEKLFF
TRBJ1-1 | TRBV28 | CASIPRDRSTEAFF
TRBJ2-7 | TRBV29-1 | CSTEMDRGSYEQYF
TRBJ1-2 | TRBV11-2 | CASSLAFYRRDRGAYGYTF
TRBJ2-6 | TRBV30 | CAWIPRGANVLTF
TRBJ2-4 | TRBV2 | CASIQGENIQYF
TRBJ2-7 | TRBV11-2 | CASSSKRELYEQYF
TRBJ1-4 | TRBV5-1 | CASYEGAGLNEKLFF
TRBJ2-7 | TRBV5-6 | CASSLGPRESYEQYF
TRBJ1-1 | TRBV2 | CASSEEGNEAFF